The clone carrying this T cell receptor beta chain was detected only once. The V end lost 5 bases, the J end lost 3 bases, and 13 bases lay between the germline ends. The CDR3 consists of 14 residues. Per germline, CDR1 SNHLY and CDR2 FYNNEI. The entry originates in a study of blood T cell repertoires in COVID-19. Method: immunoSEQ multiplex PCR; TCRdb's copy keeps in-frame clones and lacks some. The sample shows some 110,000 clones, about nine tenths of them seen only once. The rearrangement uses TRBV2 and TRBJ2-5, with D tentatively TRBD2 (6 bases). Material for sequencing was peripheral blood. This TCR came from a human donor with active COVID-19. The donor label of this sample is uncertain. The CDR3 coding sequence is TGTGCCAGCAGTAGGACTAAGCTAGAAGAGACCCAGTACTTC. Translated: CASSRTKLEETQYF.